This T cell receptor beta chain was recovered during a study of blood T cell repertoires in COVID-19. Germline CDR1 and CDR2: MNHNY and SVGAGI (reference sequence). The V and J ends lost 7 bases and 2 bases, in that order; junction bases with no gene match: 4. This CDR3 spans 14 amino acids. In the study's own analysis: The authors estimated nucleated cell counts from reference gene primer amplification. Sequencing was performed with immunoSEQ multiplex PCR; in TCRdb, only in-frame clones are kept and a portion is missing. That table supplies the V and J calls and clone size; D and trimming were determined from the DNA. The sample holds under 25,000 clones, over 75% seen once.

The specimen sequenced was peripheral blood. This clonotype was obtained from a man between 65 and 79 years old in a cohort sampled during active COVID-19. V usage is TRBV6-6 and J usage is TRBJ2-7; 11 positions agree with TRBD1. CDR3 protein: CASKGGQGAYEQYF. DNA of the CDR3: TGTGCCAGCAAGGGGGGACAGGGGGCCTACGAGCAGTACTTC.